Shown below are 4 T cell receptor beta chains from a single sample sequenced in a study of blood T cell repertoires in COVID-19 (dated by TCRdb to 2020 to 2021). Libraries were constructed by the immunoSEQ multiplex PCR assay. TCRdb retrieved this table from immuneACCESS and kept in-frame rearrangements only. Not all clones are present; in checked studies, unresolved V genes account for under half, and no reason is known for the remainder. Here the sample has 400,000 or so clones; about 89% occur a single time. The ten largest clones represent less than 2.5% of the sample. Sequenced sample: PBMCs or T cells enriched from blood (not recorded which). These receptors were taken from a man aged 40-49 years in a cohort exposed to, infected with or recovered from COVID-19 (not recorded which).

Turning to this clone: Other DNA sequences in the sample encode the same CDR3. The genes are TRBV2 and TRBJ2-7; D not resolved. The CDR3 is 13 amino acids. V shed 8 bases and J shed 2 bases, with 13 bases lying between them. Germline V gene sequence: CDR1 SNHLY, CDR2 FYNNEI. Here the CDR3 reads CASSSGGPYEQYF. Here the CDR3 DNA reads TGTGCCAGCTCGAGTGGCGGCCCCTACGAGCAGTACTTC.

This chain links TRBV6-1 with TRBJ2-5; 7 nucleotides agree with TRBD2. Germline trimming cut 3 bases from V and 4 bases from J; bases unmatched to any gene: 11. This CDR3 is 16 amino acids long. The germline CDR1 and CDR2 sequences are MNHNS and SASEGT. CDR3 residues: CASSDRTGRWGETQYF. CDR3 bases: TGTGCCAGCAGTGATCGCACCGGGAGGTGGGGAGAGACCCAGTACTTC.

This clone came up many times. The chain is built from TRBV13 and TRBJ2-7; a possible D gene is TRBD2 (5 bases). The germline V gene encodes CDR1 PRHDT and CDR2 FYEKMQ (reference sequence). The CDR3 runs 14 residues. V was cut by 4 bases and J by 2 bases, with 12 bases left in between. The CDR3 region has the DNA TGTGCCAGCAGCTCAAGGACGGGAACCTACGAGCAGTACTTC. This gives the protein CASSSRTGTYEQYF.

V is TRBV6-5 and J is TRBJ1-2, with D tentatively TRBD1 (6 bases). V lost 2 bases, J lost 5 bases, and 12 bases lay in between. Germline CDR1 is MNHEY and CDR2 is SVGAGI. This CDR3 has 14 residues. The CDR3 DNA sequence: TGTGCCAGCAGTTACCAGGGGTCAGAATATGGCTACACCTTC. Protein: CASSYQGSEYGYTF.